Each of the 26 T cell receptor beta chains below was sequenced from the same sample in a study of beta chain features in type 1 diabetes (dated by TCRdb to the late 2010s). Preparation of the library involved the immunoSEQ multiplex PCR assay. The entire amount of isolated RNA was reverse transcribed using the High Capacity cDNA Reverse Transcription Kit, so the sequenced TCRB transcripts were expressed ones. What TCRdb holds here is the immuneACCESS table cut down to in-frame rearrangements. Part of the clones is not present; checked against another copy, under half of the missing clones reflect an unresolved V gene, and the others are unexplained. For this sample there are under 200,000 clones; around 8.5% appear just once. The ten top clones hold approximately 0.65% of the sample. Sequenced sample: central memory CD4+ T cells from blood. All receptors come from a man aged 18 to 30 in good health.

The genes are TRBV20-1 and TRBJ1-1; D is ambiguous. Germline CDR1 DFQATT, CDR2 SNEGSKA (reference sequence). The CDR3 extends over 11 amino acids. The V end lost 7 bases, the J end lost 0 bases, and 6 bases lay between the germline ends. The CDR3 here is CSGAMNTEAFF. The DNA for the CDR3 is TGCAGTGGAGCCATGAACACTGAAGCTTTCTTT.

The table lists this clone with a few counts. The CDR3 DNA reads as TGCGCCAGCAGCCCAACTGCAGGATATAGCAATCAGCCCCAGCATTTT. It encodes CASSPTAGYSNQPQHF. The chain carries TRBV4-3 and TRBJ1-5, with D unclear. Deletions cut 4 bases from V and 0 bases from J, with 13 bases between. CDR1 LGHNA and CDR2 YSLEER come from the germline V gene. The CDR3 runs to 16 residues.

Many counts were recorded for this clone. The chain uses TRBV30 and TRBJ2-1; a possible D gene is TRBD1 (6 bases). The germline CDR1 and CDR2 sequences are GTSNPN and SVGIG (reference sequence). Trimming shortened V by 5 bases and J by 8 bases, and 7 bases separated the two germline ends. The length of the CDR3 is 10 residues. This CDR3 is CAWGGDEQFF. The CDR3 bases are TGTGCCTGGGGGGGCGATGAGCAGTTCTTC.

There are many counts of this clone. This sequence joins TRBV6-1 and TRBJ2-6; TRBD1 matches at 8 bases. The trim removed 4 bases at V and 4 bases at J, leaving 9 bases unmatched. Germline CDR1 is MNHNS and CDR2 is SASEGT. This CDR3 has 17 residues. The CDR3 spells CASSVARGQTGANVLTF. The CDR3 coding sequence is TGTGCCAGCAGTGTGGCCAGGGGGCAAACCGGGGCCAACGTCCTGACTTTC.

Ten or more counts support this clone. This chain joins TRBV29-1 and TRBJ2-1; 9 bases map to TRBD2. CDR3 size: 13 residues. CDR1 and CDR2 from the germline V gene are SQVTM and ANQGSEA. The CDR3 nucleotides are TGCACGACCCTCGGCGGGAGGGCGAATGAGCAGTTCTTC. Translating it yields CTTLGGRANEQFF.

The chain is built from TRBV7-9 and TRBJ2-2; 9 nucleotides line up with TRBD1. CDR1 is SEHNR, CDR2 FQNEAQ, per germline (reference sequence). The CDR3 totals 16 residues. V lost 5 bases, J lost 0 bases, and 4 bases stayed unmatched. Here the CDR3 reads CASSTRTGANTGELFF. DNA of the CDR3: TGTGCCAGCAGCACGAGGACAGGGGCGAACACCGGGGAGCTGTTTTTT.

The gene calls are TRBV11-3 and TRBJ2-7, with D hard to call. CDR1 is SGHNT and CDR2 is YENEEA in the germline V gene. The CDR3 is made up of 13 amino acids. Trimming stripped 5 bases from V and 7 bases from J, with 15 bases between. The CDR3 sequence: CASSPSRNGEQYF. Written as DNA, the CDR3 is TGTGCCAGCAGCCCGTCCCGTAACGGTGAGCAGTACTTC.

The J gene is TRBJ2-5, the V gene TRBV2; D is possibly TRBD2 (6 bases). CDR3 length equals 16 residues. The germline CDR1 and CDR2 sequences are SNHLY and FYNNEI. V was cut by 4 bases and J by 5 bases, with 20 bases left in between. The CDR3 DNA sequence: TGTGCCAGCAGTGGGAGGGCTTGGGGCGTGGGGGAGACCCAGTACTTC. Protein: CASSGRAWGVGETQYF.

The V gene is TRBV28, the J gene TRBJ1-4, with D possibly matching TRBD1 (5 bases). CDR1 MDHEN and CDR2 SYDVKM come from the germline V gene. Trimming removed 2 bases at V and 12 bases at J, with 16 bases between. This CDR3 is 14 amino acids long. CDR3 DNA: TGTGCCAGCAGTTTAAGGCAGGGTGTTGGGGAACTGTTTTTT. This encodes CASSLRQGVGELFF.

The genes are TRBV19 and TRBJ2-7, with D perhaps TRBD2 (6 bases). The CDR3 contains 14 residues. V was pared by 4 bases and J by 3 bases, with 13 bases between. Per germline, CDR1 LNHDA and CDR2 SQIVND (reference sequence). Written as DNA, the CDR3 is TGTGCCAGTAGTAAAATGGGGGGAGACTACGAGCAGTACTTC. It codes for CASSKMGGDYEQYF.

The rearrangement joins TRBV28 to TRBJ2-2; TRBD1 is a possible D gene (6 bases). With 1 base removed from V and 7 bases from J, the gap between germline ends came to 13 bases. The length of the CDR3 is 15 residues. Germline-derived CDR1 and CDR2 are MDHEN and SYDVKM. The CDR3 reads CASSLLQGFGGELFF. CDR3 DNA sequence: TGTGCCAGCAGTTTATTACAGGGTTTCGGCGGGGAGCTGTTTTTT.

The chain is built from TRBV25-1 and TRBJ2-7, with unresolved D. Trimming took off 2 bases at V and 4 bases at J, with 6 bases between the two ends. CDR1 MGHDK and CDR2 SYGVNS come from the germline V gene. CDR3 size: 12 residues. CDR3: CASSETEYEQYF. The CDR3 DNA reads TGTGCCAGCAGTGAAACAGAATACGAGCAGTACTTC.

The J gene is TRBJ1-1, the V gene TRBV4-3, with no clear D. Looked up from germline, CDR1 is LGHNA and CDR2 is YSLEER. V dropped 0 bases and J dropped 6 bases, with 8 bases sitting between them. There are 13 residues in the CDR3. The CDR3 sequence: CASSQDLGAEAFF. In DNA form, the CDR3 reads TGCGCCAGCAGCCAAGATCTCGGTGCTGAAGCTTTCTTT.

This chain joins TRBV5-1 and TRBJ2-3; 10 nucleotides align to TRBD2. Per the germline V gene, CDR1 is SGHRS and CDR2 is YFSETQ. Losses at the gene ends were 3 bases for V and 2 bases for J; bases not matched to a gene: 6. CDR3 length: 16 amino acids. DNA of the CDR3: TGCGCCAGCAGCTCGACACTAGCGGGGTCCACAGATACGCAGTATTTT. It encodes CASSSTLAGSTDTQYF.

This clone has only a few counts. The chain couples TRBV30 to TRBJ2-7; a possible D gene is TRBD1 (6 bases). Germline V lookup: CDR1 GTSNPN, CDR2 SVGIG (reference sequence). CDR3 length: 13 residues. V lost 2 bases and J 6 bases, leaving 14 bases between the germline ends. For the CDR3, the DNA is TGTGCCTGGAGTAAGGACAGCCGAAGCGAGCAGTACTTC. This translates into CAWSKDSRSEQYF.

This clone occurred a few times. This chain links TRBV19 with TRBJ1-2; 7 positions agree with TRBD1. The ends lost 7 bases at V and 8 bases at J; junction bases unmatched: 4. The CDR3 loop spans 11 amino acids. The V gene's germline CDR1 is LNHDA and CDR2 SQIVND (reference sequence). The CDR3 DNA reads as TGTGCCAGTACTAAGGGGGCCGGCTACACCTTC. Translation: CASTKGAGYTF. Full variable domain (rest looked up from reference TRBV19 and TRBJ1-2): DGGITQSPKYLFRKEGQNVTLSCEQNLNHDAMYWYRQDPGQGLRLIYYSQIVNDFQKGDIAEGYSVSREKKESFPLTVTSAQKNPTAFYLCASTKGAGYTFGSGTRLTVV.

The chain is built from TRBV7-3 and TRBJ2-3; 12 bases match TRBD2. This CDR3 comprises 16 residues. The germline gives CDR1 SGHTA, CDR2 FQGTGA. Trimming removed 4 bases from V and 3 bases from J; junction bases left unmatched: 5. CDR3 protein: CASSSPSGGGTDTQYF. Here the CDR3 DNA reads TGTGCCAGCAGCTCACCTAGCGGGGGGGGTACAGATACGCAGTATTTT.

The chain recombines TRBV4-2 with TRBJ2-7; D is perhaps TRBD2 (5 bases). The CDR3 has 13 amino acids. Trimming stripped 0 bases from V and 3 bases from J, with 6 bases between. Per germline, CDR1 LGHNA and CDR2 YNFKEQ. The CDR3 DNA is TGTGCCAGCAGCCAAGAACGGGACTACGAGCAGTACTTC. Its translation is CASSQERDYEQYF.

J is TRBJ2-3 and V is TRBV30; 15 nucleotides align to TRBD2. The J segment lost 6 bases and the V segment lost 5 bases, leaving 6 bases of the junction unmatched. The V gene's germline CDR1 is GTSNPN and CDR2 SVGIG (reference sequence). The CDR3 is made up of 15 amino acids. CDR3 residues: CAWGLAGGTRDTQYF. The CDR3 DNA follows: TGTGCCTGGGGACTAGCGGGGGGGACACGGGATACGCAGTATTTT.

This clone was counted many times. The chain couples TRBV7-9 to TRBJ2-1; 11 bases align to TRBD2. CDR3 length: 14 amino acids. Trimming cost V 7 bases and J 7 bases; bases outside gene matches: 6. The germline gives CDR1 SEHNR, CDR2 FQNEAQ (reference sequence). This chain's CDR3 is CASNFGTSGNEQFF. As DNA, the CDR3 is TGTGCCAGCAATTTTGGGACTAGCGGTAATGAGCAGTTCTTC.

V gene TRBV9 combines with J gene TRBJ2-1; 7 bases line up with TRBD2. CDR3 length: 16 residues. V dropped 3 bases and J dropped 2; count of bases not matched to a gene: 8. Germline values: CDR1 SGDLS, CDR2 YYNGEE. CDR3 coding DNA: TGTGCCAGCAGCGCAGTGAGCGGGACCACCTACAATGAGCAGTTCTTC. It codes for CASSAVSGTTYNEQFF.

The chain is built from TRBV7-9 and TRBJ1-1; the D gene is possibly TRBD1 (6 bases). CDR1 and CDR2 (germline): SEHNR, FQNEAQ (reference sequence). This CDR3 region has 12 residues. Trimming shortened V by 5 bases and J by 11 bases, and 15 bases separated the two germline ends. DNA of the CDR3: TGTGCCAGCAGCCCAGGGGATCGTGGGGCTTTCTTT. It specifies CASSPGDRGAFF.

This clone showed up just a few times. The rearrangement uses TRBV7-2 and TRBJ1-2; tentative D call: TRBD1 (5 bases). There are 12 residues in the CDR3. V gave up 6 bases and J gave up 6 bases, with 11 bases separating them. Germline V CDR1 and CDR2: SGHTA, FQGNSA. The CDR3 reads CASSRQSDGYTF. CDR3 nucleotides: TGTGCCAGCAGTCGACAGAGCGATGGCTACACCTTC.

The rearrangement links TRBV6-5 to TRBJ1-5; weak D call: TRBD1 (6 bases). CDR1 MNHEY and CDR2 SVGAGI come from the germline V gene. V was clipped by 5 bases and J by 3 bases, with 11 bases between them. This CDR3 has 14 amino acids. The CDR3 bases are TGTGCCAGCAGTGGTCAGGGGATCAATCAGCCCCAGCATTTT. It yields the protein CASSGQGINQPQHF.

DNA of the CDR3: TGTGCCAGTAGTACTGGGACAGGGAATCAGCCCCAGCATTTT. Residues: CASSTGTGNQPQHF. The chain couples TRBV19 to TRBJ1-5; TRBD1 matches 9 bases. V lost 4 bases, J lost 4 bases, and 2 bases stayed unmatched. Germline V gene lookup returns CDR1 LNHDA and CDR2 SQIVND (reference sequence). The CDR3 totals 14 residues.

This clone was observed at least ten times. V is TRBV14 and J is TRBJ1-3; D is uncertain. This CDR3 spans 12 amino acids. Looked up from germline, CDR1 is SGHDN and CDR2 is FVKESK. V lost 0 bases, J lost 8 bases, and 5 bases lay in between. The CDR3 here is CASSQDPDTIYF. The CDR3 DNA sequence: TGTGCCAGCAGCCAAGATCCCGACACCATATATTTT.